Listed below are T cell receptor beta chains from one sample, sequenced in a study of T cells in Graves' hyperthyroidism and ophthalmopathy. TCRdb reprocessed the multiplex PCR reads with MiXCR, giving one entry per CDR3 protein. The table includes fewer than 400,000 distinct CDR3 sequences, approximately 16% detected once. Sequencing was done on a sample of blood. The source of these receptors is a man younger than 40 with Graves' hyperthyroidism. Each CDR3 is given with its conserved first and last residue. A D gene is named only where the DNA matches it firmly. Expanded clones are given a class, and other clones once, few, many or no size at all.

J	D	size	V	CDR3	DNA
TRBJ2-1	TRBD2	many	TRBV9	CASSVGLAGGNEQFF	TGTGCCAGCAGCGTAGGACTAGCGGGAGGCAATGAGCAGTTCTTC
TRBJ2-7	.	.	TRBV6-2/TRBV6-3	CASSPPGRSGEQYF	TGTGCCAGCAGTCCGCCAGGCCGATCGGGCGAGCAGTACTTC
TRBJ2-6	.	.	TRBV28	CASSLLGRAGSGANVLTF	TGTGCCAGCAGTTTATTAGGCAGGGCAGGTTCTGGGGCCAACGTCCTGACTTTC
TRBJ2-3	TRBD2	many	TRBV20-1	CSARDLREEGTDTQYF	TGCAGTGCTAGAGATTTGCGGGAGGAGGGAACAGATACGCAGTATTTT
TRBJ2-1	.	few	TRBV12-3/TRBV12-4	CASSFRLDNEQFF	TGTGCCAGCAGTTTCAGACTAGACAATGAGCAGTTCTTC
TRBJ1-2	.	few	TRBV5-1	CASSRPGAGGYTF	TGCGCCAGCAGCCGCCCTGGTGCAGGAGGCTACACCTTC
TRBJ2-7	.	.	TRBV7-6	CASSLLGSGAYEQYF	TGTGCCAGCAGCTTACTGGGGTCTGGAGCCTACGAGCAGTACTTC
TRBJ1-1	.	many	TRBV11-2	CASSLERTRATEAFF	TGTGCCAGCAGCTTAGAACGGACAAGGGCCACTGAAGCTTTCTTT
TRBJ2-5	TRBD1	few	TRBV28	CASSLAGGFGETQYF	TGTGCCAGCAGTTTGGCAGGGGGCTTCGGGGAGACCCAGTACTTC
TRBJ2-5	.	many	TRBV27	CASTLTGNIQETQYF	TGTGCCAGCACCTTAACCGGGAATATCCAAGAGACCCAGTACTTC
TRBJ2-1	.	.	TRBV5-1	CASSPTASPPRQDNEQFF	TGCGCCAGCAGCCCGACCGCCTCACCCCCTCGCCAGGACAATGAGCAGTTCTTC
TRBJ2-7	.	many	TRBV5-1	CASSDQGLNEQYF	TGCGCCAGCAGTGACCAGGGTCTGAACGAGCAGTACTTC
TRBJ2-7	TRBD1	.	TRBV5-4	CASSASDGTGNEQYF	TGTGCCAGCAGCGCCTCCGATGGGACAGGGAACGAGCAGTACTTC
TRBJ2-6	.	.	TRBV24-1	CATSDLSGQSSSGANVLTF	TGTGCCACCAGTGATTTATCAGGACAGTCAAGCTCTGGGGCCAACGTCCTGACTTTC
TRBJ1-5	.	.	TRBV5-1	CASSLDGDQPQHF	TGCGCCAGCAGCCTGGACGGGGATCAGCCCCAGCATTTT
TRBJ2-7	TRBD1	many	TRBV9	CASSPTGQAYEQYF	TGTGCCAGCAGCCCTACAGGACAGGCCTACGAGCAGTACTTC
TRBJ2-7	.	many	TRBV18	CASSPWNGPGVEQYF	TGTGCCAGCTCACCGTGGAATGGCCCTGGGGTCGAGCAGTACTTC
TRBJ2-3	TRBD2	few	TRBV7-9	CASSLPDNLAGGRWTDTQYF	TGTGCCAGCAGCTTACCGGATAATCTAGCGGGAGGGCGATGGACAGATACGCAGTATTTT
TRBJ2-7	TRBD1	few	TRBV5-1	CASSSDRGPYEQYF	TGCGCCAGCAGTTCGGACAGGGGACCCTACGAGCAGTACTTC
TRBJ2-2	.	many	TRBV2	CASTRGGELFF	TGTGCCAGCACTAGGGGCGGGGAGCTGTTTTTT
TRBJ2-7	TRBD2	many	TRBV5-1	CASSLNGGEQYF	TGCGCCAGCAGCCTGAACGGGGGGGAGCAGTACTTC
TRBJ2-1	TRBD2	.	TRBV12-5	CASGFSLAGGYNEQFF	TGTGCTAGTGGTTTCTCGCTAGCGGGAGGCTACAATGAGCAGTTCTTC
TRBJ2-7	.	.	TRBV9	CASSVAQGSEQYF	TGTGCCAGCAGCGTAGCTCAGGGTTCCGAGCAGTACTTC
TRBJ2-1	TRBD2	.	TRBV10-3	CAISESGLAANNEQFF	TGTGCCATCAGTGAGTCAGGACTAGCGGCCAACAATGAGCAGTTCTTC
TRBJ2-1	TRBD1	.	TRBV27	CASRRTGGKEQFF	TGTGCCAGCAGAAGGACAGGGGGCAAGGAGCAGTTCTTC
TRBJ2-7	TRBD2	many	TRBV2	CASRAMGRAKQYF	TGTGCCAGCAGGGCCATGGGGAGGGCTAAGCAGTACTTC
TRBJ2-1	.	few	TRBV5-1	CASSLGVGGSQDEQFF	TGCGCCAGCAGCTTGGGTGTTGGGGGCTCGCAGGATGAGCAGTTCTTC
TRBJ2-2	TRBD2	once	TRBV5-5	CASSREGGYGELFF	TGTGCCAGCAGCCGGGAGGGGGGCTACGGGGAGCTGTTTTTT
TRBJ1-1	TRBD1	many	TRBV14	CASSQNRGNTEAFF	TGTGCCAGCAGCCAGAACAGGGGGAACACTGAAGCTTTCTTT
TRBJ2-3	TRBD2	.	TRBV12-5	CASGLTKTGRLAGLVGGDTQYF	TGTGCTAGTGGTTTGACCAAGACGGGCAGACTAGCGGGCCTGGTGGGGGGAGATACGCAGTATTTT
TRBJ2-1	.	.	TRBV6-1	CASRPRQEPYNEQFF	TGTGCCAGCAGGCCACGACAGGAACCCTACAATGAGCAGTTCTTC
TRBJ1-1	.	many	TRBV18	CASSRGISVNTEAFF	TGTGCCAGCTCACGAGGGATTTCTGTGAACACTGAAGCTTTCTTT
TRBJ1-1	TRBD1	many	TRBV7-8	CASSLLTGASTEAFF	TGTGCCAGCAGCCTTCTTACAGGGGCGAGTACTGAAGCTTTCTTT
TRBJ1-1	TRBD1	few	TRBV15	CATSREDRDRASEAFF	TGTGCCACCAGCAGAGAAGATCGGGACAGAGCAAGCGAAGCTTTCTTT
TRBJ1-1	.	.	TRBV14	CASSVVGATGTEAFF	TGTGCCAGCAGCGTAGTGGGGGCCACGGGGACTGAAGCTTTCTTT
TRBJ1-1	.	many	TRBV3-1	CASSHRSSEAFF	TGTGCCAGCAGCCATAGGTCCTCTGAAGCTTTCTTT
TRBJ1-1	.	.	TRBV7-9	CASSFLGGQLNTEAFF	TGTGCCAGCAGCTTCCTCGGAGGGCAGCTGAACACTGAAGCTTTCTTT
TRBJ2-5	.	many	TRBV18	CASSPEGSQETQYF	TGTGCCAGCTCACCAGAGGGGTCCCAAGAGACCCAGTACTTC
TRBJ2-1	.	few	TRBV29-1	CSVVQGMGEQFF	TGCAGCGTTGTCCAGGGGATGGGTGAGCAGTTCTTC
TRBJ2-1	TRBD1	.	TRBV19	CASSLPGQYNEQFF	TGTGCCAGTAGCCTTCCGGGACAGTACAATGAGCAGTTCTTC
TRBJ2-5	.	few	TRBV15	CATSREWGVRETQYF	TGTGCCACCAGCAGAGAGTGGGGGGTAAGGGAGACCCAGTACTTC
TRBJ2-2	.	many	TRBV28	CASSINTGELFF	TGTGCCAGCAGCATCAACACCGGGGAGCTGTTTTTT
TRBJ2-2	.	.	TRBV29-1	CSVAGGTGELFF	TGCAGCGTTGCCGGGGGCACCGGGGAGCTGTTTTTT
TRBJ2-1	.	.	TRBV5-4	CASSPAPNNEQFF	TGTGCCAGCAGCCCGGCCCCCAACAATGAGCAGTTCTTC
TRBJ2-5	TRBD2	many	TRBV24-1	CATESGSFQETQYF	TGTGCCACCGAGAGCGGGAGCTTCCAAGAGACCCAGTACTTC
TRBJ2-3	.	many	TRBV28	CATGRGSSTDTQYF	TGTGCCACCGGTCGGGGGTCCAGCACAGATACGCAGTATTTT
TRBJ1-3	TRBD1	few	TRBV5-1	CASSSWTGSGNTIYF	TGCGCCAGCAGCTCTTGGACAGGATCAGGAAACACCATATATTTT
TRBJ2-3	TRBD1	many	TRBV6-2/TRBV6-3	CASSSPGQGTDTQYF	TGTGCCAGCAGTTCCCCGGGACAGGGGACAGATACGCAGTATTTT